Listed below are T cell receptor beta chains from one sample, sequenced in a study of post-analysis software for immune sequencing data. TCRdb re-called the PCR reads through MiXCR, storing one row per CDR3 protein. This table holds 450,000 to 700,000 distinct CDR3 sequences, about 44% found once. What was sequenced was blood. These receptors originate from a girl between 10 and 17 years old with multiple sclerosis. Each CDR3 is given with its conserved first and last residue. Fields, in order: CDR3 protein, CDR3 DNA, J gene, V gene, CDR3 length, D gene, clone size. The D gene is left open where the match is weak. Only some rows state a clone size, as once, few, many or a class for expanded clones.

CDR3 protein: CASSQTSGSGYEQYF
CDR3 DNA: TGCGCCAGCAGCCAAACTAGCGGGAGTGGATACGAGCAGTACTTC
J gene: TRBJ2-7
V gene: TRBV4-1
CDR3 length: 15
D gene: TRBD2
clone size: NA

CDR3 protein: CASSLGGASYNEQFF
CDR3 DNA: TGTGCCAGCAGTTTAGGCGGGGCCTCCTACAATGAGCAGTTCTTC
J gene: TRBJ2-1
V gene: TRBV5-1
CDR3 length: 15
D gene: NA
clone size: few

CDR3 protein: CASSYGGRVTEAFF
CDR3 DNA: TGTGCCAGCAGTTACGGGGGGCGGGTCACTGAAGCTTTCTTT
J gene: TRBJ1-1
V gene: TRBV6-5
CDR3 length: 14
D gene: NA
clone size: NA

CDR3 protein: CSVRRDRGDTQYF
CDR3 DNA: TGCAGCGTACGAAGGGACAGGGGAGATACGCAGTATTTT
J gene: TRBJ2-3
V gene: TRBV29-1
CDR3 length: 13
D gene: TRBD1
clone size: NA

CDR3 protein: CASSQEGFGGVNKFF
CDR3 DNA: TGCGCCAGCAGCCAAGAGGGGTTTGGTGGCGTTAATAAGTTCTTC
J gene: TRBJ2-1
V gene: TRBV4-1
CDR3 length: 15
D gene: NA
clone size: NA

CDR3 protein: CASSLGTVGNYGYTF
CDR3 DNA: TGTGCCAGCAGTCTCGGGACAGTGGGGAACTATGGCTACACCTTC
J gene: TRBJ1-2
V gene: TRBV2
CDR3 length: 15
D gene: TRBD1
clone size: NA

CDR3 protein: CATSDLTSGSCDEQFF
CDR3 DNA: TGTGCCACCAGTGATCTCACTAGCGGGAGTTGCGATGAGCAGTTCTTC
J gene: TRBJ2-1
V gene: TRBV24-1
CDR3 length: 16
D gene: TRBD2
clone size: NA

CDR3 protein: CASSLSHRGGYTF
CDR3 DNA: TGTGCCAGCAGTTTAAGTCACAGGGGTGGCTACACCTTC
J gene: TRBJ1-2
V gene: TRBV12-3/TRBV12-4
CDR3 length: 13
D gene: TRBD1
clone size: NA

CDR3 protein: CARTDRGPFDEQYF
CDR3 DNA: TGTGCCAGGACGGACAGGGGGCCATTCGACGAGCAGTACTTC
J gene: TRBJ2-7
V gene: TRBV5-5
CDR3 length: 14
D gene: TRBD1
clone size: once

CDR3 protein: CASSIQDYEQYF
CDR3 DNA: TGCGCCAGCAGCATACAGGATTACGAGCAGTACTTC
J gene: TRBJ2-7
V gene: TRBV5-1
CDR3 length: 12
D gene: NA
clone size: NA

CDR3 protein: CAISTGAPNTEAFF
CDR3 DNA: TGTGCCATCAGCACAGGGGCCCCGAACACTGAAGCTTTCTTT
J gene: TRBJ1-1
V gene: TRBV10-3
CDR3 length: 14
D gene: TRBD1
clone size: NA

CDR3 protein: CASSYGLAELTDTQYF
CDR3 DNA: TGTGCCAGCAGCTACGGACTAGCGGAGCTCACAGATACGCAGTATTTT
J gene: TRBJ2-3
V gene: TRBV5-6
CDR3 length: 16
D gene: TRBD2
clone size: NA

CDR3 protein: CASSQDPRGAYEQYF
CDR3 DNA: TGTGCCAGCAGCCAAGATCCCCGGGGAGCCTACGAGCAGTACTTC
J gene: TRBJ2-7
V gene: TRBV4-2
CDR3 length: 15
D gene: NA
clone size: NA

CDR3 protein: CASSLDGHYGYTF
CDR3 DNA: TGCGCCAGCAGTTTGGACGGTCACTATGGCTACACCTTC
J gene: TRBJ1-2
V gene: TRBV5-1
CDR3 length: 13
D gene: NA
clone size: NA

CDR3 protein: CASSRRGARYQETQYF
CDR3 DNA: TGTGCCAGCAGCCGAAGGGGGGCCCGATACCAAGAGACCCAGTACTTC
J gene: TRBJ2-5
V gene: TRBV7-9
CDR3 length: 16
D gene: NA
clone size: once

CDR3 protein: CASSLGRGPHEQYF
CDR3 DNA: TGTGCCAGCAGCTTAGGTAGGGGACCCCACGAGCAGTACTTC
J gene: TRBJ2-7
V gene: TRBV7-2
CDR3 length: 14
D gene: NA
clone size: NA

CDR3 protein: CASSQVDSSNYGYTF
CDR3 DNA: TGTGCCAGCAGCCAAGTGGACAGTTCAAACTATGGCTACACCTTC
J gene: TRBJ1-2
V gene: TRBV4-2
CDR3 length: 15
D gene: NA
clone size: NA

CDR3 protein: CSGTRPNEKLFF
CDR3 DNA: TGCAGTGGGACGAGACCGAATGAAAAACTGTTTTTT
J gene: TRBJ1-4
V gene: TRBV20-1
CDR3 length: 12
D gene: NA
clone size: few

CDR3 protein: CASSWGKRYEQYF
CDR3 DNA: TGTGCCAGCAGCTGGGGGAAGCGCTACGAGCAGTACTTC
J gene: TRBJ2-7
V gene: TRBV5-5
CDR3 length: 13
D gene: NA
clone size: NA

CDR3 protein: CSAVAGDNEQFF
CDR3 DNA: TGCAGTGCTGTAGCGGGGGACAATGAGCAGTTCTTC
J gene: TRBJ2-1
V gene: TRBV20-1
CDR3 length: 12
D gene: TRBD2
clone size: NA

CDR3 protein: CATRDEAYGYTF
CDR3 DNA: TGTGCCACCCGTGATGAGGCATATGGCTACACCTTC
J gene: TRBJ1-2
V gene: TRBV6-5
CDR3 length: 12
D gene: NA
clone size: NA

CDR3 protein: CATSRSSSGANVLTF
CDR3 DNA: TGTGCCACCAGCAGGAGTTCCTCTGGGGCCAACGTCCTGACTTTC
J gene: TRBJ2-6
V gene: TRBV15
CDR3 length: 15
D gene: NA
clone size: few

CDR3 protein: CASSPRTQETQYF
CDR3 DNA: TGTGCCAGCTCACCAAGGACCCAAGAGACCCAGTACTTC
J gene: TRBJ2-5
V gene: TRBV18
CDR3 length: 13
D gene: NA
clone size: NA

CDR3 protein: CSASLTSGPSEQYF
CDR3 DNA: TGCAGTGCTTCACTGACTAGCGGGCCTTCCGAGCAGTACTTC
J gene: TRBJ2-7
V gene: TRBV20-1
CDR3 length: 14
D gene: TRBD2
clone size: NA

CDR3 protein: CVSSPNVNEQFF
CDR3 DNA: TGTGTCAGCAGCCCCAACGTCAATGAGCAGTTCTTC
J gene: TRBJ2-1
V gene: TRBV7-8
CDR3 length: 12
D gene: NA
clone size: NA

CDR3 protein: CASSGLIPTSSSEQFF
CDR3 DNA: TGTGCCAGCAGCGGTCTCATTCCCACGTCTAGCAGTGAGCAGTTCTTC
J gene: TRBJ2-1
V gene: TRBV12-3/TRBV12-4
CDR3 length: 16
D gene: NA
clone size: few

CDR3 protein: CASSDGLAYEQYF
CDR3 DNA: TGTGCCAGCAGCGACGGACTTGCCTACGAGCAGTACTTC
J gene: TRBJ2-7
V gene: TRBV7-9
CDR3 length: 13
D gene: NA
clone size: many

CDR3 protein: CASRAGGQETQYF
CDR3 DNA: TGTGCCAGCAGAGCAGGGGGCCAAGAGACCCAGTACTTC
J gene: TRBJ2-5
V gene: TRBV6-5
CDR3 length: 13
D gene: TRBD1
clone size: few

CDR3 protein: CASSQITGGWETQYF
CDR3 DNA: TGTGCCAGCAGCCAAATCACGGGGGGTTGGGAGACCCAGTACTTC
J gene: TRBJ2-5
V gene: TRBV11-2
CDR3 length: 15
D gene: TRBD2
clone size: few

CDR3 protein: CASSLRFRDSPSYEQYF
CDR3 DNA: TGTGCCAGCAGTCTCCGATTCCGGGACAGCCCTTCCTACGAGCAGTACTTC
J gene: TRBJ2-7
V gene: TRBV2
CDR3 length: 17
D gene: TRBD1
clone size: NA

CDR3 protein: CASSSYGQRSTDTQYF
CDR3 DNA: TGTGCCAGCAGCTCATACGGACAGCGTAGCACAGATACGCAGTATTTT
J gene: TRBJ2-3
V gene: TRBV7-3
CDR3 length: 16
D gene: NA
clone size: NA

CDR3 protein: CASRGSGAQEAQYF
CDR3 DNA: TGTGCCAGCAGGGGTAGCGGGGCCCAAGAGGCCCAGTACTTC
J gene: TRBJ2-5
V gene: TRBV27
CDR3 length: 14
D gene: TRBD2
clone size: NA

CDR3 protein: CASSSLAGGTDTQYF
CDR3 DNA: TGCGCCAGCAGCAGCCTAGCGGGCGGGACAGATACGCAGTATTTT
J gene: TRBJ2-3
V gene: TRBV4-1
CDR3 length: 15
D gene: TRBD2
clone size: NA

CDR3 protein: CSVGVETQYF
CDR3 DNA: TGCAGCGTTGGGGTAGAGACCCAGTACTTC
J gene: TRBJ2-5
V gene: TRBV29-1
CDR3 length: 10
D gene: NA
clone size: once

CDR3 protein: CASTLRQVSNYGYTF
CDR3 DNA: TGTGCCAGCACACTGCGACAGGTTAGCAACTATGGCTACACCTTC
J gene: TRBJ1-2
V gene: TRBV12-3/TRBV12-4
CDR3 length: 15
D gene: NA
clone size: few

CDR3 protein: CAISSPGQGHGYTF
CDR3 DNA: TGTGCCATCAGCAGTCCGGGACAGGGACATGGCTACACCTTC
J gene: TRBJ1-2
V gene: TRBV10-3
CDR3 length: 14
D gene: TRBD1
clone size: NA

CDR3 protein: CASTPTSGGASDTQYF
CDR3 DNA: TGCGCCAGCACCCCCACTAGCGGGGGGGCATCAGATACGCAGTATTTT
J gene: TRBJ2-3
V gene: TRBV5-1
CDR3 length: 16
D gene: TRBD2
clone size: NA

CDR3 protein: CSVEAGHYGYTF
CDR3 DNA: TGCAGCGTTGAGGCAGGGCACTATGGCTACACCTTC
J gene: TRBJ1-2
V gene: TRBV29-1
CDR3 length: 12
D gene: NA
clone size: few

CDR3 protein: CASSLRRGLGTDTQYF
CDR3 DNA: TGTGCCAGCAGTCTTAGACGAGGCCTGGGTACAGATACGCAGTATTTT
J gene: TRBJ2-3
V gene: TRBV6-5
CDR3 length: 16
D gene: NA
clone size: NA

CDR3 protein: CASSLDGLVTGAQRGYGYTF
CDR3 DNA: TGTGCCAGCAGCTTAGATGGGTTGGTGACAGGGGCCCAACGGGGCTATGGCTACACCTTC
J gene: TRBJ1-2
V gene: TRBV7-9
CDR3 length: 20
D gene: TRBD1
clone size: few

CDR3 protein: CASSLAGFYGYTF
CDR3 DNA: TGTGCCAGCAGTTTAGCAGGTTTCTATGGCTACACCTTC
J gene: TRBJ1-2
V gene: TRBV12-3/TRBV12-4
CDR3 length: 13
D gene: NA
clone size: NA

CDR3 protein: CASSGAGPDTQYF
CDR3 DNA: TGCGCCAGCAGCGGAGCAGGGCCAGATACGCAGTATTTT
J gene: TRBJ2-3
V gene: TRBV5-1
CDR3 length: 13
D gene: NA
clone size: NA

CDR3 protein: CASSHQNIQYF
CDR3 DNA: TGCGCCAGCAGCCACCAAAACATTCAGTACTTC
J gene: TRBJ2-4
V gene: TRBV4-1
CDR3 length: 11
D gene: NA
clone size: NA

CDR3 protein: CASSLLPDTEAFF
CDR3 DNA: TGTGCCAGCAGCTTATTGCCGGACACTGAAGCTTTCTTT
J gene: TRBJ1-1
V gene: TRBV7-9
CDR3 length: 13
D gene: NA
clone size: NA

CDR3 protein: CSARIRRSEFF
CDR3 DNA: TGCAGTGCTAGGATACGGCGGAGCGAGTTCTTC
J gene: TRBJ2-1
V gene: TRBV20-1
CDR3 length: 11
D gene: NA
clone size: NA

CDR3 protein: CASSLGGVLDEQFF
CDR3 DNA: TGTGCCAGCAGCTTAGGAGGTGTTTTAGATGAGCAGTTCTTC
J gene: TRBJ2-1
V gene: TRBV7-2
CDR3 length: 14
D gene: NA
clone size: few

CDR3 protein: CSAISRDSYEQYF
CDR3 DNA: TGCAGTGCTATATCCCGGGACAGCTACGAGCAGTACTTC
J gene: TRBJ2-7
V gene: TRBV20-1
CDR3 length: 13
D gene: TRBD1
clone size: NA

CDR3 protein: CASSDGWVGLTNEKLFF
CDR3 DNA: TGTGCCAGCAGCGACGGTTGGGTGGGGTTAACTAATGAGAAACTGTTTTTT
J gene: TRBJ1-4
V gene: TRBV7-9
CDR3 length: 17
D gene: NA
clone size: NA

CDR3 protein: CASSFNRDQPQHF
CDR3 DNA: TGTGCCAGCAGCTTTAACAGGGACCAGCCCCAGCATTTT
J gene: TRBJ1-5
V gene: TRBV7-6
CDR3 length: 13
D gene: NA
clone size: few

CDR3 protein: CSVEKGIGYGYTF
CDR3 DNA: TGCAGCGTTGAAAAGGGTATCGGGTATGGCTACACCTTC
J gene: TRBJ1-2
V gene: TRBV29-1
CDR3 length: 13
D gene: NA
clone size: few

CDR3 protein: CASSIRRGSFSEAFF
CDR3 DNA: TGTGCCAGCAGTATAAGACGGGGCTCGTTCTCTGAAGCTTTCTTT
J gene: TRBJ1-1
V gene: TRBV12-3/TRBV12-4
CDR3 length: 15
D gene: NA
clone size: few

CDR3 protein: CAGSFGVTHSYEQYF
CDR3 DNA: TGTGCCGGCAGTTTCGGGGTTACACACTCCTACGAGCAGTACTTC
J gene: TRBJ2-7
V gene: TRBV12-3/TRBV12-4
CDR3 length: 15
D gene: NA
clone size: NA

CDR3 protein: CASSQEGAIAKNIQYF
CDR3 DNA: TGCGCCAGCAGCCAAGAGGGGGCGATAGCCAAAAACATTCAGTACTTC
J gene: TRBJ2-4
V gene: TRBV4-1
CDR3 length: 16
D gene: NA
clone size: NA

CDR3 protein: CASSLAPFGGGLREQYF
CDR3 DNA: TGTGCCAGCAGCTTAGCCCCATTCGGAGGGGGGCTCCGCGAGCAGTACTTC
J gene: TRBJ2-7
V gene: TRBV7-3
CDR3 length: 17
D gene: NA
clone size: few

CDR3 protein: CASSPGQGSGTEAFF
CDR3 DNA: TGCGCCAGCAGCCCTGGACAGGGATCGGGCACTGAAGCTTTCTTT
J gene: TRBJ1-1
V gene: TRBV4-1
CDR3 length: 15
D gene: TRBD1
clone size: few

CDR3 protein: CASSWDSSTDTQYF
CDR3 DNA: TGTGCCAGCAGTTGGGACAGCAGCACAGATACGCAGTATTTT
J gene: TRBJ2-3
V gene: TRBV6-6
CDR3 length: 14
D gene: TRBD1
clone size: NA

CDR3 protein: CASSQVGLTPDTQYF
CDR3 DNA: TGCGCCAGCAGCCAAGTAGGACTCACCCCGGATACGCAGTATTTT
J gene: TRBJ2-3
V gene: TRBV4-1
CDR3 length: 15
D gene: NA
clone size: NA

CDR3 protein: CASSLAGGNGYTF
CDR3 DNA: TGTGCCAGCAGTTTAGCAGGGGGTAACGGCTACACCTTC
J gene: TRBJ1-2
V gene: TRBV12-3/TRBV12-4
CDR3 length: 13
D gene: NA
clone size: NA

CDR3 protein: CSARGWDGDTQYF
CDR3 DNA: TGCAGTGCTAGAGGTTGGGATGGAGATACGCAGTATTTT
J gene: TRBJ2-3
V gene: TRBV20-1
CDR3 length: 13
D gene: NA
clone size: NA